This T cell receptor beta chain came from a study of T cell clusters in autoimmune cytopenias. This CDR3 spans 15 amino acids. Germline V gives CDR1 LNHNV, CDR2 YYDKDF (reference sequence). TRB rearrangements were amplified by touch-down multiplex PCR with mixed TRB-A/B primers. Using the multiplex PCR reads, TCRdb records one entry per CDR3 protein without DNA. The sample totals about 15,000 distinct CDR3 sequences. Each sample's input was about 270 ng genomic DNA, 38,000 or so genome equivalents. These same data were also listed under a study on T cell repertoires in aging, cancer and after chemotherapy.

The sequence derives from a human donor in good health. The sample consisted of peripheral blood. The chain links TRBV15 to TRBJ2-5; the D call from TCRdb, TRBD1, cannot be confirmed without DNA. CDR3 in amino acids: CATSRDLGRVETQYF. The whole variable domain, remainder taken from reference TRBV15 and TRBJ2-5, is DAMVIQNPRYQVTQFGKPVTLSCSQTLNHNVMYWYQQKSSQAPKLLFHYYDKDFNNEADTPDNFQSRRPNTSFCFLDIRSPGLGDTAMYLCATSRDLGRVETQYFGPGTRLLVL.